Sequencing of this T cell receptor beta chain was carried out in a study of blood T cell repertoires in COVID-19. Study-level background: The United States, Italy and Spain supplied acute and convalescent COVID-19 samples. In each case, the material was cDNA or gDNA derived from T cells, B-cell-depleted T cells, or PBMCs.

Seattle-derived patients entered the study during active infection and were followed longitudinally. CDR3 length equals 15 residues. The germline CDR1 and CDR2 sequences are SGHRS and YFSETQ. V was trimmed by 6 bases and J by 6 bases, leaving 21 bases between them. Original analysis: Counts of nucleated cells, estimated from reference gene primer amplification, were obtained. Libraries were prepared by immunoSEQ multiplex PCR; TCRdb keeps only in-frame clonotypes and omits some of them. V and J calls and clone size follow that table, whereas D and trimming were derived from the DNA. The table shows around 480,000 clones, with approximately 88% occurring only once.

Specimen: peripheral blood. The clonotype comes from a woman aged 50 to 65 with COVID-19, enrolled during active disease. This chain uses TRBV5-1 with TRBJ1-2; no clear D. The CDR3 sequence is CASNRSPQMGDGYTF. DNA for the CDR3: TGCGCCAGCAACCGATCCCCGCAGATGGGAGATGGCTACACCTTC.